Below, 6 T cell receptor beta chains from the same sample are listed, as sequenced in a study of PD-L1 blockade in urothelial cancer. Only in-frame clones appear in the TCRdb table, and some are missing; sequencing was by immunoSEQ multiplex PCR. The sample consists of tens of thousands of clones, 85% to 90% of them appearing once. The starting material was PBMCs, obtained around atezolizumab (anti-PD-L1) treatment. These receptor sequences come from a man between 60 and 75 years old with urothelial cancer.

CDR3 sequence: CASSTEPVPQFF. The CDR3 nucleotides read TGTGCCAGCAGTACTGAACCGGTGCCGCAGTTCTTC. This chain uses TRBV2 with TRBJ2-1; D gene ambiguous. Trimming left V 5 bases short and J 12 bases short, with 14 bases between. The CDR3 has 12 amino acids. Germline assignment: CDR1 SNHLY and CDR2 FYNNEI.

V usage is TRBV7-2 and J usage is TRBJ1-1; D might be TRBD1 (6 bases). The CDR3 has 15 residues. Trimming removed 1 base at V and 3 bases at J, with 12 bases between. CDR1 SGHTA and CDR2 FQGNSA come from the germline V gene. The CDR3 DNA reads as TGTGCCAGCAGCTTAGTGGGCAGGGGACACACTGAAGCTTTCTTT. Translating it yields CASSLVGRGHTEAFF.

V usage is TRBV18 and J usage is TRBJ1-1; 8 bases align to TRBD1. V lost 2 bases to trimming and J lost 8 bases; unmatched junction nucleotides: 4. Germline V gene sequence: CDR1 KGHSH, CDR2 LQKENI. This CDR3 region has 13 residues. CDR3 sequence reads: CASSPNRDREAFF. The CDR3 DNA sequence: TGTGCCAGCTCACCAAACCGGGACAGGGAAGCTTTCTTT.

CDR3 residues: CASSVGIQDPLDTEAFF. For the CDR3, the DNA is TGTGCCAGCAGCGTAGGCATCCAGGATCCCTTGGACACTGAAGCTTTCTTT. This chain uses TRBV9 with TRBJ1-1; D call uncertain. The germline V gene encodes CDR1 SGDLS and CDR2 YYNGEE. This CDR3 is built from 17 residues. The V end lost 0 bases, the J end lost 3 bases, and 18 bases lay between the germline ends.

The chain's CDR3 is CATRGGYQPQHF. The CDR3 nucleotides are TGTGCCACTCGGGGGGGGTATCAGCCCCAGCATTTT. This sequence joins TRBV19 and TRBJ1-5; a possible D gene is TRBD1 (5 bases). This CDR3 has 12 residues. Germline CDR1 and CDR2: LNHDA and SQIVND (reference sequence). V gave up 10 bases and J gave up 5 bases, with 12 bases separating them.

CDR3 bases: TGTGCCAGCAGCCCCCAGGGAGGAAGCTATGGCTACACCTTC. Amino acids: CASSPQGGSYGYTF. This sequence joins TRBV7-6 and TRBJ1-2; weak D call: TRBD1 (5 bases). Germline CDR1 is SGHVS and CDR2 is FNYEAQ. The ends were cut back, 5 bases at V and 4 bases at J, with 14 bases in the middle. The CDR3 has 14 residues.